One sample yielded the 20 T cell receptor beta chains listed below, sequenced in a study of early T cells in non-severe SARS-CoV-2 infection (dated by TCRdb to about 2021). Libraries were prepared through 5' RACE. Sequencer: NextSeq 500. TCRdb ran its own pipeline on the public reads, namely fastp trimming at Q25 and MiXCR clone calling, and kept in-frame beta chains. Each entry is one CDR3 protein sequence, shown with its most common DNA and genes. The sample data list nearly 50,000 distinct CDR3 sequences, and around 6.5% of these were observed just once. The biggest ten clones account for approximately 6.9% of the sample. Specimen: whole blood, collected at baseline. The source is an adult who was a healthcare worker with PCR-confirmed SARS-CoV-2 infection or an uninfected control (not recorded which).

The table lists this clonotype with many counts. CDR3 residues: CASRADGGQPQHF. CDR3 DNA sequence: TGTGCCAGCAGGGCAGACGGTGGCCAGCCCCAGCATTTT. The chain has TRBV2 and TRBJ1-5, with D unclear. CDR1 and CDR2 from the germline V gene are SNHLY and FYNNEI. The CDR3 has 13 amino acids. V lost 6 bases and J 7 bases, leaving 13 bases between the germline ends. Looking up the rest from reference TRBV2 and TRBJ1-5 gives the full variable domain: EPEVTQTPSHQVTQMGQEVILRCVPISNHLYFYWYRQILGQKVEFLVSFYNNEISEKSEIFDDQFSVERPDGSNFTLKIRSTKLEDSAMYFCASRADGGQPQHFGDGTRLSIL.

In this sample, this clonotype turned up a few times. This chain links TRBV4-3 with TRBJ2-7, with D possibly TRBD1 on 7 matching bases. Germline CDR1 and CDR2: LGHNA and YSLEER. Trimming left V 2 bases short and J 3 bases short, with 23 bases between. The CDR3 is 18 residues long. The CDR3: CASSQFETGFGGIYEQYF. The CDR3 DNA follows: TGCGCCAGCAGCCAATTTGAGACAGGGTTCGGAGGGATCTACGAGCAGTACTTC.

J is TRBJ1-1 and V is TRBV24-1; D not resolved. This CDR3 is 13 amino acids long. V gave up 4 bases and J gave up 5 bases, with 10 bases separating them. CDR1 is KGHDR and CDR2 is SFDVKD in the germline V gene. CDR3 residues: CATSDPFGTEAFF. The CDR3 DNA sequence: TGTGCCACCAGTGACCCCTTCGGGACTGAAGCTTTCTTT.

This clonotype was observed at least ten times. The rearrangement uses TRBV14 and TRBJ2-3; 7 bases are shared with TRBD1. The V and J ends lost 2 bases and 1 base, in that order; junction bases with no gene match: 6. The germline CDR1 and CDR2 sequences are SGHDN and FVKESK. The CDR3 totals 16 residues. CDR3 DNA sequence: TGTGCCAGCAGCCAATACGGACAGGCGCGCACAGATACGCAGTATTTT. Translation gives CASSQYGQARTDTQYF. Full variable domain (missing parts from reference TRBV14 and TRBJ2-3): EAGVTQFPSHSVIEKGQTVTLRCDPISGHDNLYWYRRVMGKEIKFLLHFVKESKQDESGMPNNRFLAERTGGTYSTLKVQPAELEDSGVYFCASSQYGQARTDTQYFGPGTRLTVL.

Concerning this clonotype: A read error may produce the germline difference seen at one junction end. The CDR3 bases are TGCAATGCTAGTGATCACGAGCAGTACTTC. Translation: CNASDHEQYF. The chain links TRBV20-1 to TRBJ2-7, with unresolved D. The CDR3 is made up of 10 amino acids. Germline loops: CDR1 DFQATT, CDR2 SNEGSKA (reference sequence).

The chain employs TRBV29-1 and TRBJ1-2; weak D call: TRBD1 (6 bases). Germline V lookup: CDR1 SQVTM, CDR2 ANQGSEA. Trimming shortened V by 4 bases and J by 7 bases, and 16 bases separated the two germline ends. The CDR3 has 13 residues. This chain's CDR3 is CSVVAGAFGGYTF. As DNA, the CDR3 is TGCAGCGTTGTCGCGGGGGCTTTCGGTGGCTACACCTTC. The entire variable domain, with the rest obtained from reference TRBV29-1 and TRBJ1-2, is as follows: SAVISQKPSRDICQRGTSLTIQCQVDSQVTMMFWYRQQPGQSLTLIATANQGSEATYESGFVIDKFPISRPNLTFSTLTVSNMSPEDSSIYLCSVVAGAFGGYTFGSGTRLTVV.

This clonotype was seen many times. The chain couples TRBV7-3 to TRBJ2-7; D might be TRBD2 (5 bases). The V gene lost 5 bases and the J gene lost 1 base, with 12 bases spanning the gap. This CDR3 is built from 14 residues. In germline, CDR1 is SGHTA, CDR2 FQGTGA. CDR3 nucleotides: TGTGCCAGCAGCCCCGGAGGTTCATCCTACGAGCAGTACTTC. Encoded protein: CASSPGGSSYEQYF. The full variable domain, with the rest looked up from reference TRBV7-3 and TRBJ2-7, is GAGVSQTPSNKVTEKGKYVELRCDPISGHTALYWYRQSLGQGPEFLIYFQGTGAADDSGLPNDRFFAVRPEGSVSTLKIQRTERGDSAVYLCASSPGGSSYEQYFGPGTRLTVT.

The table lists this clonotype with many counts. The V gene is TRBV14, the J gene TRBJ1-4, with D unresolved. The CDR3 loop spans 15 amino acids. V shed 6 bases and J shed 7 bases, with 18 bases lying between them. The germline gives CDR1 SGHDN, CDR2 FVKESK. CDR3 sequence (DNA): TGTGCCAGCAGTGGAAAAGGGAGGGATGGTGAAAAACTGTTTTTT. Its translation: CASSGKGRDGEKLFF.

This clonotype was observed a few times. The chain has TRBV4-3 and TRBJ2-7; the match to TRBD1 covers 11 bases. Germline CDR1 and CDR2: LGHNA and YSLEER. Trimming took 0 bases from V and 6 from J; bases not matched to a gene: 4. The CDR3 consists of 15 residues. CDR3 region: CASSQDGTGGREQYF. The CDR3 bases are TGCGCCAGCAGCCAAGATGGGACAGGGGGTCGCGAGCAGTACTTC.

This clonotype has more than one count but fewer than ten. V is TRBV29-1 and J is TRBJ2-7; 10 positions match TRBD1. Trimming at V came to 5 bases and at J to 0 bases, leaving 4 bases not matched to a gene. The CDR3 totals 14 residues. Germline CDR1 SQVTM, CDR2 ANQGSEA. DNA of the CDR3: TGCAGCGTTACCGGGACAGGGGCCTCCTACGAGCAGTACTTC. As protein: CSVTGTGASYEQYF.

The chain recombines TRBV3-1 with TRBJ2-5, with D unresolved. Germline loops: CDR1 LGHDT, CDR2 YNNKEL (reference sequence). The CDR3 consists of 15 residues. Trimming stripped 0 bases from V and 1 base from J, with 9 bases between. CDR3 residues: CASSQDWRTQETQYF. In DNA form, the CDR3 reads TGTGCCAGCAGCCAAGACTGGCGAACCCAAGAGACCCAGTACTTC.

This clonotype was seen a handful of times. V gene TRBV4-3 combines with J gene TRBJ2-7, with TRBD2 matching 11 bases. The CDR3 runs to 17 residues. Trimming removed 1 base from V and 0 bases from J; junction bases left unmatched: 5. The V gene's germline CDR1 is LGHNA and CDR2 YSLEER. CDR3 bases: TGCGCCAGCAGCCAAGGGCTAGCGGGAGGCAGCTCCTACGAGCAGTACTTC. Protein: CASSQGLAGGSSYEQYF.

The table lists this clonotype with many counts. The chain couples TRBV6-2 or TRBV6-3 to TRBJ1-1; D possibly corresponds to TRBD1 (5 bases). This CDR3 spans 11 amino acids. Germline CDR1 and CDR2: MNHEY and SVGEGT. Trimming took off 7 bases at V and 8 bases at J, with 11 bases between the two ends. The CDR3 coding sequence is TGTGCCAGCAAGGAATGGGGCGAAGCTTTCTTT. This gives the protein CASKEWGEAFF.

This clonotype was recorded many times. The rearrangement joins TRBV11-2 to TRBJ2-7; D gene uncertain. V lost 1 base and J 6 bases, leaving 10 bases between the germline ends. The CDR3 contains 13 residues. Germline-derived CDR1 and CDR2 are SGHAT and FQNNGV. The CDR3 DNA reads as TGTGCCAGCAGCTTAGTTGCTGGTCTCGAGCAGTACTTC. This translates into CASSLVAGLEQYF.

This clonotype appeared many times. This sequence joins TRBV12-3 or TRBV12-4 and TRBJ1-2; the D is unclear. Deletions cut 3 bases from V and 4 bases from J, with 15 bases between. CDR3 length: 15 residues. CDR3 residues: CASSFSPKGTYGYTF. In nucleotides, the CDR3 is TGTGCCAGCAGTTTTTCCCCGAAGGGAACCTATGGCTACACCTTC.

The chain joins TRBV20-1 to TRBJ2-7; 11 nucleotides align to TRBD2. This CDR3 contains 16 residues. The V segment lost 2 bases and the J segment 4 bases; nucleotides outside the gene matches: 10. Germline V CDR1 and CDR2: DFQATT, SNEGSKA (reference sequence). The CDR3 DNA reads TGCAGTGCTAGACCCTCGCCGGCTAGCGGGAGGTACGAGCAGTACTTC. This translates into CSARPSPASGRYEQYF.

Many counts were recorded for this clonotype. J is TRBJ2-1 and V is TRBV6-2 or TRBV6-3; 9 bases align to TRBD2. After removal of 4 bases from V and 5 bases from J, the junction contained 3 bases not matched to a gene. The CDR3 is made up of 14 amino acids. The V gene's germline CDR1 is MNHEY and CDR2 SVGEGT. This CDR3 is CASSLAGVNNEQFF. In DNA form, the CDR3 reads TGTGCCAGCAGTTTAGCGGGAGTAAACAATGAGCAGTTCTTC.

The genes are TRBV27 and TRBJ1-2, with D tentatively TRBD1 (5 bases). Trimming cost V 6 bases and J 2 bases, with 13 bases left between them. CDR1 and CDR2 (germline): MNHEY, SMNVEV (reference sequence). This CDR3 region has 14 residues. CDR3 sequence (DNA): TGTGCCAGCAGCCCACATCACAGGAACTATGGCTACACCTTC. Its translation: CASSPHHRNYGYTF.

This clonotype was counted at least ten times. The rearrangement joins TRBV7-3 to TRBJ2-3; 8 positions agree with TRBD2. The germline V gene has CDR1 SGHTA and CDR2 FQGTGA. The J segment lost 5 bases and the V segment lost 5 bases, leaving 15 bases of the junction unmatched. This CDR3 has 17 residues. The CDR3 sequence is CASSVGTGTRVGDTQYF. In DNA, the CDR3 is TGTGCCAGCAGCGTCGGTACCGGGACTAGGGTCGGAGATACGCAGTATTTT.

This clonotype was counted only a few times. The rearrangement uses TRBV19 and TRBJ1-2; D might be TRBD1 (5 bases). The CDR3 is made up of 14 amino acids. V dropped 9 bases and J dropped 3 bases, with 17 bases sitting between them. Germline CDR1 and CDR2: LNHDA and SQIVND (reference sequence). The CDR3 region has the DNA TGTGCCAGCAGGGAGGGCTTCCACGACTATGGCTACACCTTC. Translating it yields CASREGFHDYGYTF. The full variable domain, completed using reference TRBV19 and TRBJ1-2, is DGGITQSPKYLFRKEGQNVTLSCEQNLNHDAMYWYRQDPGQGLRLIYYSQIVNDFQKGDIAEGYSVSREKKESFPLTVTSAQKNPTAFYLCASREGFHDYGYTFGSGTRLTVV.